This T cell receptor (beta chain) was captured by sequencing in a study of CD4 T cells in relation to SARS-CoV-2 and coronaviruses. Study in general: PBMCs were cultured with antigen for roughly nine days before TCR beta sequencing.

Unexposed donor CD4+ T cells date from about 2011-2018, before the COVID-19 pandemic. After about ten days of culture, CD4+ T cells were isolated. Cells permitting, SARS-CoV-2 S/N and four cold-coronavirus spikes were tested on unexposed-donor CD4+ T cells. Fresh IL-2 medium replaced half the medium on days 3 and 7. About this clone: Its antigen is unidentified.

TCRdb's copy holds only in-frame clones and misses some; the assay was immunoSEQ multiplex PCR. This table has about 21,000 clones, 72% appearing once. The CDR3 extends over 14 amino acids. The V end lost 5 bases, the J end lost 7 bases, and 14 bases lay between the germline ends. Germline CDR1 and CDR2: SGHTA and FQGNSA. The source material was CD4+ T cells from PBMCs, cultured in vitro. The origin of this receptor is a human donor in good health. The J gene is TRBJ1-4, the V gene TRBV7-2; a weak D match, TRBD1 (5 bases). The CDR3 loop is CASSLGGGIEKLFF. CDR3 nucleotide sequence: TGTGCCAGCAGCCTCGGGGGGGGGATTGAAAAACTGTTTTTT.